The 32 T cell receptor beta chains listed next were all sequenced from one sample in a study of shared clonotypes between healthy human individuals. The table came from immunoSEQ multiplex PCR; TCRdb's copy has only in-frame clones and leaves some out. The data hold millions of clones, with over 85% observed a single time. Sequenced sample: naive CD4+ T cells sorted from blood. This sample's subset: CD45RA+ positively selected. The receptors shown here come from a young man in good health.

The V gene is TRBV6-5, the J gene TRBJ1-2; D is uncertain. V was clipped by 0 bases and J by 2 bases, with 13 bases between them. Germline V gene lookup returns CDR1 MNHEY and CDR2 SVGAGI. The CDR3 has 16 amino acids. The chain's CDR3 is CASSYSKFSGNYGYTF. The DNA of the CDR3 is TGTGCCAGCAGTTACTCGAAGTTCAGCGGGAACTATGGCTACACCTTC.

The V and J genes are TRBV10-2 and TRBJ1-4; D is perhaps TRBD1 (6 bases). Trimming removed 3 bases from V and 13 bases from J, with 15 bases in between. This CDR3 is 13 amino acids long. The germline V gene has CDR1 WSHSY and CDR2 SAAADI. CDR3 protein: CASSESTGIGLFF. The CDR3 DNA reads TGCGCCAGCAGTGAATCGACAGGAATAGGACTGTTTTTT.

This chain joins TRBV18 and TRBJ2-1; D unresolved. Trimming cost V 4 bases and J 5 bases, with 6 bases left between them. This CDR3 has 12 amino acids. CDR1 is KGHSH, CDR2 LQKENI, per germline. CDR3 in amino acids: CASSQQNNEQFF. CDR3 in DNA: TGTGCCAGCTCACAGCAGAACAATGAGCAGTTCTTC.

The chain links TRBV5-1 to TRBJ1-2; the match to TRBD1 covers 8 bases. Trimming at V came to 0 bases and at J to 6 bases, leaving 7 bases not matched to a gene. The germline CDR1 and CDR2 sequences are SGHRS and YFSETQ. The CDR3 runs 15 residues. This CDR3 is CASSLEGQAGNGYTF. The CDR3 region has the DNA TGCGCCAGCAGCTTGGAGGGACAGGCGGGAAATGGCTACACCTTC.

The chain uses TRBV2 and TRBJ2-7; D not resolved. CDR3 length equals 11 residues. Germline V gives CDR1 SNHLY, CDR2 FYNNEI. The V end lost 8 bases, the J end lost 0 bases, and 5 bases lay between the germline ends. The CDR3 DNA is TGTGCCAGCCTGAGCTCCTACGAGCAGTACTTC. It encodes CASLSSYEQYF.

CDR3 in amino acids: CASSDRTGYGELFF. DNA for the CDR3: TGTGCCAGCAGTGACAGGACAGGATACGGGGAGCTGTTTTTT. This chain joins TRBV2 and TRBJ2-2; 7 bases fit TRBD1. Germline V gene data show CDR1 as SNHLY and CDR2 as FYNNEI. The CDR3 is 14 amino acids. The V and J ends lost 3 bases and 7 bases, in that order; junction bases with no gene match: 5.

The genes are TRBV6-6 and TRBJ2-5; D is unclear. CDR1 is MNHNY, CDR2 SVGAGI, per germline (reference sequence). V lost 2 bases and J 1 base, leaving 8 bases between the germline ends. There are 14 residues in the CDR3. Here the CDR3 reads CASSYLDTQETQYF. CDR3 in DNA: TGTGCCAGCAGTTACCTTGACACCCAAGAGACCCAGTACTTC.

This rearrangement joins TRBV7-2 to TRBJ1-6; D gene ambiguous. Trimming pared 3 bases from V and 7 bases from J, leaving 10 bases between. Germline assignment: CDR1 SGHTA and CDR2 FQGNSA. This CDR3 has 14 amino acids. The CDR3 DNA follows: TGTGCCAGCAGCTTCGACGGACTCAATTCACCCCTCCACTTT. Its protein product is CASSFDGLNSPLHF.

As concerns this clone: Within the sample, other DNA sequences also encode this same CDR3. This CDR3 is CASSPTGASTDTQYF. CDR3 bases: TGCGCCAGCAGCCCTACAGGGGCGAGTACAGATACGCAGTATTTT. This chain links TRBV5-1 with TRBJ2-3, with 7 bases aligning to TRBD1. CDR3 length: 15 amino acids. The germline V gene encodes CDR1 SGHRS and CDR2 YFSETQ. The trim removed 4 bases at V and 3 bases at J, leaving 8 bases unmatched.

With respect to this clone: This same CDR3 is encoded by further DNA sequences in the sample. This sequence joins TRBV5-4 and TRBJ2-3; TRBD2 might be the D (5 bases). CDR3 length: 15 amino acids. CDR1 SGHNT and CDR2 YYREEE come from the germline V gene (reference sequence). V lost 0 bases, J lost 1 base, and 9 bases lay in between. This CDR3 reads CASSLDGGGTDTQYF. The CDR3, as DNA: TGTGCCAGCAGCTTGGATGGAGGAGGCACAGATACGCAGTATTTT.

The chain links TRBV7-2 to TRBJ2-1; 14 bases fit TRBD2. The CDR3 has 16 residues. V shed 3 bases, J shed 7 bases, and the junction held 5 bases outside the gene matches. Germline values: CDR1 SGHTA, CDR2 FQGNSA. Written as DNA, the CDR3 is TGTGCCAGCAGCTTGGGGAGGACTAGCGGGAGGAATGAGCAGTTCTTC. Its translation is CASSLGRTSGRNEQFF.

The count of this clone is one. The chain carries TRBV6-1 and TRBJ1-5; D perhaps matches TRBD1 (6 bases). The germline CDR1 and CDR2 sequences are MNHNS and SASEGT. The length of the CDR3 is 13 residues. Deletions cut 5 bases from V and 5 bases from J, with 10 bases between. DNA of the CDR3: TGTGCCAGCAGTTCGCAGGGGCATCAGCCCCAGCATTTT. Translated: CASSSQGHQPQHF.

Comments on this clone: An end of the junction does not agree with germline; a read error may underlie this. This chain connects TRBV25-1 to TRBJ2-6, with D hard to call. This CDR3 spans 15 amino acids. Germline V gene lookup returns CDR1 MGHDK and CDR2 SYGVNS. The CDR3 DNA follows: TGTGCCAGCAGCGAATCGAAAACTGGGGCCAACGTCCTGACTTTC. Its translation is CASSESKTGANVLTF.

The rearrangement links TRBV4-3 to TRBJ1-1; D not resolved. Trimming cost V 0 bases and J 0 bases, with 8 bases left between them. The CDR3 runs to 15 residues. CDR1 is LGHNA, CDR2 YSLEER, per germline. The CDR3 region is CASSQDVVLNTEAFF. For the CDR3, the DNA is TGCGCCAGCAGCCAAGATGTTGTCTTGAACACTGAAGCTTTCTTT.

The chain links TRBV29-1 to TRBJ1-4; 10 bases fit TRBD1. Germline lookup yields CDR1 SQVTM and CDR2 ANQGSEA. V shed 4 bases and J 8 bases; nucleotides not matched to a gene: 1. The CDR3 totals 12 residues. This chain's CDR3 is CSVATGGEKLFF. The CDR3 coding sequence is TGCAGCGTTGCGACAGGGGGCGAAAAACTGTTTTTT.

The sample holds one count of this clone. The sample carries other DNA sequences with the same CDR3. The chain combines TRBV5-1 with TRBJ1-4; maybe TRBD1 (5 bases). This CDR3 is built from 15 residues. In germline, CDR1 is SGHRS, CDR2 YFSETQ. The V end was cut by 0 bases, the J end by 3 bases, with 9 bases between. CDR3 residues: CASSLDGGANEKLFF. CDR3 DNA: TGCGCCAGCAGCTTGGATGGGGGGGCTAATGAAAAACTGTTTTTT.

CDR3 bases: TGTGCCAGTAGTGTGCAACAGGTTGGCTACACCTTC. This gives the protein CASSVQQVGYTF. The chain employs TRBV19 and TRBJ1-2; TRBD1 might be the D (5 bases). CDR1 and CDR2 from the germline V gene are LNHDA and SQIVND (reference sequence). The ends were cut back, 5 bases at V and 7 bases at J, with 11 bases in the middle. The CDR3 length is 12 residues.

This sequence joins TRBV7-2 and TRBJ1-4; TRBD1 might be the D (5 bases). The CDR3 extends over 16 amino acids. From germline, CDR1 is SGHTA and CDR2 FQGNSA. V lost 0 bases to trimming and J lost 8 bases, with 16 bases between them. In DNA, the CDR3 is TGTGCCAGCAGCTTAGCTACCGGGACCCATCCCGAAAAACTGTTTTTT. This gives the protein CASSLATGTHPEKLFF.

This clone occurred once. The genes are TRBV29-1 and TRBJ2-3; 8 positions agree with TRBD1. The J segment lost 0 bases and the V segment lost 7 bases, leaving 6 bases of the junction unmatched. Germline V gene sequence: CDR1 SQVTM, CDR2 ANQGSEA. CDR3 length: 14 residues. CDR3 residues: CSARTGTSTDTQYF. CDR3 coding DNA: TGCAGCGCCCGGACAGGGACTAGCACAGATACGCAGTATTTT.

The chain employs TRBV5-5 and TRBJ1-5; D not certain. The CDR3 is made up of 14 amino acids. Trimming removed 2 bases from V and 2 bases from J, with 8 bases in between. Germline V gene lookup returns CDR1 SGHKS and CDR2 YYEKEE (reference sequence). CDR3: CASSFEGGNQPQHF. The DNA of the CDR3 is TGTGCCAGCAGCTTTGAGGGTGGCAATCAGCCCCAGCATTTT.

The chain combines TRBV10-2 with TRBJ1-5, with TRBD1 identical over 8 bases. Germline V gene lookup returns CDR1 WSHSY and CDR2 SAAADI. The CDR3 is made up of 14 amino acids. V lost 5 bases to trimming and J lost 2 bases; unmatched junction nucleotides: 2. The CDR3, as DNA: TGCGCCAGCAGTATGGACAGGGGCAATCAGCCCCAGCATTTT. Protein: CASSMDRGNQPQHF.

As for this clone: Other nucleotide sequences from this sample produce the same CDR3. The gene calls are TRBV6-5 and TRBJ2-6; D is possibly TRBD1 (5 bases). The V and J ends lost 0 bases and 1 base respectively, with 7 bases between them. The CDR3 loop spans 16 amino acids. Germline lookup yields CDR1 MNHEY and CDR2 SVGAGI. DNA of the CDR3: TGTGCCAGCAGTTACTCGACAGCGTCTGGGGCCAACGTCCTGACTTTC. It yields the protein CASSYSTASGANVLTF.

CDR3 sequence (DNA): TGTGCCAGCAGTGTGGGAGGGAGCGCCGGGGAGCTGTTTTTT. Protein product: CASSVGGSAGELFF. The chain has TRBV6-4 and TRBJ2-2; 7 nucleotides agree with TRBD2. J lost 6 bases, V lost 4 bases, and 5 bases had no gene match. The germline V gene has CDR1 MRHNA and CDR2 SNTAGT. The CDR3 has 14 amino acids.

This clone came up a few times. The chain has TRBV30 and TRBJ1-5; 8 bases are shared with TRBD1. Germline loops: CDR1 GTSNPN, CDR2 SVGIG (reference sequence). With 1 base clipped from V and 3 bases from J, the junction kept 5 bases outside the gene matches. This CDR3 is built from 15 residues. The CDR3 DNA reads TGTGCCTGGAGTGCCGGACAGGGATTCAATCAGCCCCAGCATTTT. It codes for CAWSAGQGFNQPQHF.

The chain links TRBV30 to TRBJ2-5, with D perhaps matching TRBD1 or TRBD2 (5 bases each). The germline CDR1 and CDR2 sequences are GTSNPN and SVGIG (reference sequence). The CDR3 covers 14 residues. Trimming removed 4 bases at V and 5 bases at J, with 17 bases between. CDR3 DNA sequence: TGTGCCTGGAATTCCCGGGGCGGTGACGAGACCCAGTACTTC. This translates into CAWNSRGGDETQYF.

V usage is TRBV29-1 and J usage is TRBJ2-6; D may be TRBD1 (5 bases). Germline CDR1 reads SQVTM; CDR2 reads ANQGSEA. This CDR3 is 16 amino acids long. V was pared by 8 bases and J by 0 bases, with 17 bases between. CDR3 loop: CSWIGRAVSGANVLTF. The CDR3, as DNA: TGCAGCTGGATTGGCAGGGCCGTCTCTGGGGCCAACGTCCTGACTTTC. Drawing the rest from reference TRBV29-1 and TRBJ2-6, the complete variable domain is SAVISQKPSRDICQRGTSLTIQCQVDSQVTMMFWYRQQPGQSLTLIATANQGSEATYESGFVIDKFPISRPNLTFSTLTVSNMSPEDSSIYLCSWIGRAVSGANVLTFGAGSRLTVL.

V usage is TRBV6-5 and J usage is TRBJ1-5; D not certain. The germline gives CDR1 MNHEY, CDR2 SVGAGI. This CDR3 contains 15 residues. V lost 4 bases, J lost 3 bases, and 13 bases lay in between. The CDR3 DNA reads TGTGCCAGCAGTTCCGCGGGCAGGTTCAATCAGCCCCAGCATTTT. It codes for CASSSAGRFNQPQHF.

Comments on this clone: Other DNA sequences in this specimen translate into the identical CDR3. This chain links TRBV5-1 with TRBJ2-7; D perhaps matches TRBD1 (5 bases). Germline CDR1 reads SGHRS; CDR2 reads YFSETQ. The CDR3 consists of 14 residues. The ends were cut back, 0 bases at V and 2 bases at J, with 9 bases in the middle. Written as DNA, the CDR3 is TGCGCCAGCAGCTTGGCGACAGCCCCCTACGAGCAGTACTTC. Its translation is CASSLATAPYEQYF.

The chain employs TRBV5-6 and TRBJ2-7; D is uncertain. The CDR3 consists of 15 residues. Between the trimmed V and J ends, which lost 2 bases and 2 bases, there was a span of 14 bases. Germline assignment: CDR1 SGHDT and CDR2 YYEEEE. CDR3 sequence reads: CASSFLNPGPYEQYF. The CDR3 DNA follows: TGTGCCAGCAGCTTCCTTAATCCCGGCCCCTACGAGCAGTACTTC.

The V gene is TRBV19, the J gene TRBJ2-3; D gene unclear. V was trimmed by 5 bases and J by 1 base, leaving 13 bases between them. The germline V gene encodes CDR1 LNHDA and CDR2 SQIVND (reference sequence). This CDR3 comprises 15 residues. In DNA, the CDR3 is TGTGCCAGTAGTCCCACCCACGGCGGCACAGATACGCAGTATTTT. This encodes CASSPTHGGTDTQYF.

The rearrangement uses TRBV4-3 and TRBJ2-1; a possible D gene is TRBD2 (5 bases). V shed 5 bases and J shed 9 bases, with 17 bases lying between them. Germline CDR1 reads LGHNA; CDR2 reads YSLEER. CDR3 length: 14 amino acids. CDR3 sequence: CASSLELGPSEQFF. In nucleotides, the CDR3 is TGCGCCAGCAGCTTAGAACTAGGGCCCAGTGAGCAGTTCTTC.

J is TRBJ2-1 and V is TRBV10-1, with 8 bases aligning to TRBD1. The CDR3 sequence is 15 residues long. With V trimmed by 9 bases and J by 6 bases, 13 bases remained unmatched. CDR1 and CDR2 (germline): WNHNN, SYGVQD (reference sequence). The CDR3 DNA reads as TGCGCCAGAGTAACCGGGACAGGTGGGGGCAATGAGCAGTTCTTC. Translating it yields CARVTGTGGGNEQFF.